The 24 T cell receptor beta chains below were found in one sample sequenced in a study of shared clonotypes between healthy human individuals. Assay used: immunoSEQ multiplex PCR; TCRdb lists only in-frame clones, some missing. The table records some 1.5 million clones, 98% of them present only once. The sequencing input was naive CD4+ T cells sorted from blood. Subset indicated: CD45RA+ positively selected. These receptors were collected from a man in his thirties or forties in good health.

In DNA, the CDR3 is TGTGCCAGCAGTTTGCCGGGACAGGGGGCCCGTCAGCCCCAGCATTTT. This gives the protein CASSLPGQGARQPQHF. The J gene is TRBJ1-5, the V gene TRBV28; 12 bases align to TRBD1. This CDR3 is built from 16 residues. J lost 6 bases, V lost 3 bases, and 6 bases had no gene match. Germline V gives CDR1 MDHEN, CDR2 SYDVKM.

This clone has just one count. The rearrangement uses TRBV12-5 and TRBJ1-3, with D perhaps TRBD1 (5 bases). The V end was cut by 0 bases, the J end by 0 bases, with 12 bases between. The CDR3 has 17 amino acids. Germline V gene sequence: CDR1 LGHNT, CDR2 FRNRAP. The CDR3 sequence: CASGLVLDRISGNTIYF. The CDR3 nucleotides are TGTGCTAGTGGTTTGGTCCTAGACAGAATCTCTGGAAACACCATATATTTT. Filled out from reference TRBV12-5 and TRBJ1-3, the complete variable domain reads DARVTQTPRHKVTEMGQEVTMRCQPILGHNTVFWYRQTMMQGLELLAYFRNRAPLDDSGMPKDRFSAEMPDATLATLKIQPSEPRDSAVYFCASGLVLDRISGNTIYFGEGSWLTVV.

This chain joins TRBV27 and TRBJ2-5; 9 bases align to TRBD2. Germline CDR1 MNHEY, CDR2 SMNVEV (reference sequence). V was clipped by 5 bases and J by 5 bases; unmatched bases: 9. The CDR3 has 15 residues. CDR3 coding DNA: TGTGCCAGCAGTATAGCTCGCGGGAGGGTGGAGACCCAGTACTTC. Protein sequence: CASSIARGRVETQYF.

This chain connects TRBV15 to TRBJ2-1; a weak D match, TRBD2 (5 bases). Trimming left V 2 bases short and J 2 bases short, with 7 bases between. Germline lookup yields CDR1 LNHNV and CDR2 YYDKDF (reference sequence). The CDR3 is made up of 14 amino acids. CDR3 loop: CATSRLGTYNEQFF. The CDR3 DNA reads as TGTGCCACCAGCAGACTCGGGACCTACAATGAGCAGTTCTTC.

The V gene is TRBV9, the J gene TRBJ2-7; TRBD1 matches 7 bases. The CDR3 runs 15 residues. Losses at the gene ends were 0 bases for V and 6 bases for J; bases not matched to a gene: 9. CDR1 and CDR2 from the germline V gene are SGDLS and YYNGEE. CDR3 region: CASSVADRRRGEQYF. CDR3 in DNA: TGTGCCAGCAGCGTAGCGGACAGGAGAAGGGGCGAGCAGTACTTC.

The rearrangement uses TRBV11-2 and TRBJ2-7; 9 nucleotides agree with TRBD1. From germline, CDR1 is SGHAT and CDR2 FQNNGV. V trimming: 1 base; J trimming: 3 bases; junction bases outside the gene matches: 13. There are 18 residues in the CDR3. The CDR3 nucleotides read TGTGCCAGCAGCTTAGGGGTGGGGACAGGGTTTTTAGGCTACGAGCAGTACTTC. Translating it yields CASSLGVGTGFLGYEQYF.

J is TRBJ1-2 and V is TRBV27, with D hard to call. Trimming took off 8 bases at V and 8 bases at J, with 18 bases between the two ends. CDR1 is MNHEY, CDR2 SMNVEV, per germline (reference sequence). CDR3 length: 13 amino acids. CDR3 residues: CASRGQPLEGYTF. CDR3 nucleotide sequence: TGTGCCAGCCGCGGGCAGCCCTTGGAAGGCTACACCTTC.

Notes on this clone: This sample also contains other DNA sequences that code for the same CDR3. The CDR3 coding sequence is TGTGCCAGCAGCCTTAACAATGAGCAGTTCTTC. This translates into CASSLNNEQFF. V is TRBV9 and J is TRBJ2-1; D gene ambiguous. The V and J ends lost 4 bases and 5 bases respectively, with 4 bases between them. The CDR3 totals 11 residues. The germline gives CDR1 SGDLS, CDR2 YYNGEE.

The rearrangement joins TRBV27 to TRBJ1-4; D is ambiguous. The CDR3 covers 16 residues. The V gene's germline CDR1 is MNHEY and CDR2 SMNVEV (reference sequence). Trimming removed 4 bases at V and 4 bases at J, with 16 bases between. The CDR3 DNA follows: TGTGCCAGCAGTTCCGCCGGGAGGACGCGTAATGAAAAACTGTTTTTT. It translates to CASSSAGRTRNEKLFF.

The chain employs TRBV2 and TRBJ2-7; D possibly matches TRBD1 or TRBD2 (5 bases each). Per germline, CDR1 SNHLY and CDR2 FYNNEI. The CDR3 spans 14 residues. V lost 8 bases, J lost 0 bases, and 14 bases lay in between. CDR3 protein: CASVRGRDSYEQYF. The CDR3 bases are TGTGCCAGCGTGAGGGGTAGAGACTCCTACGAGCAGTACTTC.

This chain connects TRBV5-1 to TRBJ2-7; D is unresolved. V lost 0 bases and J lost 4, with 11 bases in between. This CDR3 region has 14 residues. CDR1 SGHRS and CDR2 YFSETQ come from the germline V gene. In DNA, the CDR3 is TGCGCCAGCAGCTTGGAAAGGGCTACGTACGAGCAGTACTTC. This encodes CASSLERATYEQYF.

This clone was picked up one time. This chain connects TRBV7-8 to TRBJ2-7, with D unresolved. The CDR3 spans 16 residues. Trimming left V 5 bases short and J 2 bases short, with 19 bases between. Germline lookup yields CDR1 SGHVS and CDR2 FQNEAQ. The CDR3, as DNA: TGTGCCAGCAGCGCCCGGCATGGGCTGCTCACCTACGAGCAGTACTTC. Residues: CASSARHGLLTYEQYF.

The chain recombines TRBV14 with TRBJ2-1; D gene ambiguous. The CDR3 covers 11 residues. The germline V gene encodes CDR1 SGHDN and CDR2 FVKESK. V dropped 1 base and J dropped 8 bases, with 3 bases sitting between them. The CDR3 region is CASSQVYEQFF. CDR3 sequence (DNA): TGTGCCAGCAGCCAAGTGTATGAGCAGTTCTTC. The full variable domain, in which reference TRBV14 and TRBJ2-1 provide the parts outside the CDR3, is EAGVTQFPSHSVIEKGQTVTLRCDPISGHDNLYWYRRVMGKEIKFLLHFVKESKQDESGMPNNRFLAERTGGTYSTLKVQPAELEDSGVYFCASSQVYEQFFGPGTRLTVL.

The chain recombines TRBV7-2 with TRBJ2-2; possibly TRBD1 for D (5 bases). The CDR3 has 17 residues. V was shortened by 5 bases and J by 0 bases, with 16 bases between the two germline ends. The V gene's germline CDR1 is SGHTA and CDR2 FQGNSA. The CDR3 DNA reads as TGTGCCAGCAGCCCCCCGTTTCCAGGGCCGAACACCGGGGAGCTGTTTTTT. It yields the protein CASSPPFPGPNTGELFF. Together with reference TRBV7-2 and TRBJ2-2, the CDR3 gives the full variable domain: GAGVSQSPSNKVTEKGKDVELRCDPISGHTALYWYRQSLGQGLEFLIYFQGNSAPDKSGLPSDRFSAERTGGSVSTLTIQRTQQEDSAVYLCASSPPFPGPNTGELFFGEGSRLTVL.

The CDR3: CASSLGRGNYEQYF. CDR3 coding DNA: TGTGCCAGCAGTTTGGGTCGCGGGAACTACGAGCAGTACTTC. The V and J genes are TRBV27 and TRBJ2-7; TRBD2 might be the D (6 bases). The ends were cut back, 3 bases at V and 3 bases at J, with 12 bases in the middle. The CDR3 is 14 amino acids. CDR1 and CDR2 from the germline V gene are MNHEY and SMNVEV (reference sequence).

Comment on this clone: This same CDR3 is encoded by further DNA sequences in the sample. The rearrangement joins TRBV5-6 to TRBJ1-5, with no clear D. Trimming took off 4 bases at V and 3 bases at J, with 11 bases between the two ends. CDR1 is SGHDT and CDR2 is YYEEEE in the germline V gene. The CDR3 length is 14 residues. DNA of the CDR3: TGTGCCAGCAGCCTTGGACGGAACAATCAGCCCCAGCATTTT. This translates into CASSLGRNNQPQHF.

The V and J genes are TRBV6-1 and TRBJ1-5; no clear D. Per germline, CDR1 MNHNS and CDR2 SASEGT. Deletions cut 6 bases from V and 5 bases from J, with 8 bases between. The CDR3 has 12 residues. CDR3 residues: CASRRIDQPQHF. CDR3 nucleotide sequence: TGTGCCAGCAGAAGGATAGATCAGCCCCAGCATTTT.

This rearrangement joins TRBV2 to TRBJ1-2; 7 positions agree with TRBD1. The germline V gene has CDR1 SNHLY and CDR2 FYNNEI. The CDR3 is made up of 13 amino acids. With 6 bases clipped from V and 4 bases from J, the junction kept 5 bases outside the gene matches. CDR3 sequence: CASRATGTYGYTF. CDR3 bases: TGTGCCAGCAGAGCGACAGGGACCTATGGCTACACCTTC.

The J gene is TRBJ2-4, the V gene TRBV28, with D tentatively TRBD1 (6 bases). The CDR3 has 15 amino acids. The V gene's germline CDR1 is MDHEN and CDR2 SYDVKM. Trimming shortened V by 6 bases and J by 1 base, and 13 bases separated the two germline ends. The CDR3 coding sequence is TGTGCCAGCAGGCCCACAGGGTCCGCCAAAAACATTCAGTACTTC. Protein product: CASRPTGSAKNIQYF.

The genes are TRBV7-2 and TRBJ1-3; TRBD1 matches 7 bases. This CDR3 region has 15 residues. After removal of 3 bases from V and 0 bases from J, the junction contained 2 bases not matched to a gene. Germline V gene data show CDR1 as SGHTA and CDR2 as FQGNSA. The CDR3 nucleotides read TGTGCCAGCAGCTTGCAGGGGGGCTCTGGAAACACCATATATTTT. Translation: CASSLQGGSGNTIYF.

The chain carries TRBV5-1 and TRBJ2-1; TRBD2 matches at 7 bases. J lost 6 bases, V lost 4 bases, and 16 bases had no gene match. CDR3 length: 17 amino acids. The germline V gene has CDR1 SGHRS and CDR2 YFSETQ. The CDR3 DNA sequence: TGCGCCAGCAGCCGGGGGGTACTGGTGGAACCTATCAATGAGCAGTTCTTC. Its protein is CASSRGVLVEPINEQFF. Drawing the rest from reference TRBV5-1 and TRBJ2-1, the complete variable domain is KAGVTQTPRYLIKTRGQQVTLSCSPISGHRSVSWYQQTPGQGLQFLFEYFSETQRNKGNFPGRFSGRQFSNSRSEMNVSTLELGDSALYLCASSRGVLVEPINEQFFGPGTRLTVL.

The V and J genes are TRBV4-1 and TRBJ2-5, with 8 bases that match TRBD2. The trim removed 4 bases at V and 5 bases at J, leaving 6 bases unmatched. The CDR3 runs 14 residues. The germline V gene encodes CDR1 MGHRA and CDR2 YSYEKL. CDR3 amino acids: CASSPSAGVETQYF. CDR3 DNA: TGCGCCAGCAGCCCTTCAGCGGGAGTGGAGACCCAGTACTTC.

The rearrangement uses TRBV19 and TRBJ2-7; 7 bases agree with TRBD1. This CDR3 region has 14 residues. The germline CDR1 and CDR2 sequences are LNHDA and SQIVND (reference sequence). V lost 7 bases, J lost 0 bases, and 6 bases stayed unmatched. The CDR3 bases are TGTGCCAGTATGGGAACAGGGGCCTCCTACGAGCAGTACTTC. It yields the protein CASMGTGASYEQYF.

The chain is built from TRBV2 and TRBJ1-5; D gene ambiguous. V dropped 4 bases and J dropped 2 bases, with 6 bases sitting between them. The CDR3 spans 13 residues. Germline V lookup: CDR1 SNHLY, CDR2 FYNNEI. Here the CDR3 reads CASSVRGNQPQHF. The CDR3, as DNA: TGTGCCAGCAGTGTACGGGGCAATCAGCCCCAGCATTTT. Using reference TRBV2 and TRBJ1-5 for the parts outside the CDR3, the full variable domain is EPEVTQTPSHQVTQMGQEVILRCVPISNHLYFYWYRQILGQKVEFLVSFYNNEISEKSEIFDDQFSVERPDGSNFTLKIRSTKLEDSAMYFCASSVRGNQPQHFGDGTRLSIL.